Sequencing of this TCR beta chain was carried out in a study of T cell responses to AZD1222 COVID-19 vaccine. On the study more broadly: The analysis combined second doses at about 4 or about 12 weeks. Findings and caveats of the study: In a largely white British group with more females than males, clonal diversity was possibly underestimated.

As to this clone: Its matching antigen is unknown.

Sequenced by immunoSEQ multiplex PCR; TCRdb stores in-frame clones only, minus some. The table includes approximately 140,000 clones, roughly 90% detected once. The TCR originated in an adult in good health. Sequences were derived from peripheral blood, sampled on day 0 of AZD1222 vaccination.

This CDR3 is CASSLTSTGYGYTF. In DNA, the CDR3 is TGTGCCAGCAGCTTAACCTCGACAGGGTACGGCTACACCTTC. The chain joins TRBV7-3 to TRBJ1-2; TRBD1 agrees at 7 bases. The CDR3 sequence is 14 residues long. CDR1 is SGHTA and CDR2 is FQGTGA in the germline V gene. V shed 0 bases and J 8 bases; nucleotides not matched to a gene: 6.